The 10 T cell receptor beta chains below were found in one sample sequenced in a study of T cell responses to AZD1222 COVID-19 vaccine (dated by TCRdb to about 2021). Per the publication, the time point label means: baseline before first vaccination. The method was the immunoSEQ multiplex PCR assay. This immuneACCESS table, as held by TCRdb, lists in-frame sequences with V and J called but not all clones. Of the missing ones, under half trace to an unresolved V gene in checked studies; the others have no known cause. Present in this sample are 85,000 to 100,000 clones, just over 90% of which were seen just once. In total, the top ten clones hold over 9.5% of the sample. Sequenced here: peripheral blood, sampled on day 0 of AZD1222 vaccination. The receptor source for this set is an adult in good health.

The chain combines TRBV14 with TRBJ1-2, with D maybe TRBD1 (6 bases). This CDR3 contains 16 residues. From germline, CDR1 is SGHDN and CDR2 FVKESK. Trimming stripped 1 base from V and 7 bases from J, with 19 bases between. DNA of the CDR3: TGTGCCAGCAGCCAAGGAATCACCTCGCGAGGGGGTGGCTACACCTTC. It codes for CASSQGITSRGGGYTF.

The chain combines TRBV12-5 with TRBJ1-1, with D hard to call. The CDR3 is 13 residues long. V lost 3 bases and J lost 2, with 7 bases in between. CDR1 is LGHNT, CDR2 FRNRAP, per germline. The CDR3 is CASGLDLNTEAFF. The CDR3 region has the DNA TGTGCTAGTGGTTTAGATCTAAACACTGAAGCTTTCTTT.

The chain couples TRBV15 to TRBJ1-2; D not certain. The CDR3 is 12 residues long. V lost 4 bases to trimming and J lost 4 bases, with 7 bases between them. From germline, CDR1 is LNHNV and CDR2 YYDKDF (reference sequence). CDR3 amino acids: CATSKGGYGYTF. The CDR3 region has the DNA TGTGCCACCAGCAAGGGCGGCTATGGCTACACCTTC.

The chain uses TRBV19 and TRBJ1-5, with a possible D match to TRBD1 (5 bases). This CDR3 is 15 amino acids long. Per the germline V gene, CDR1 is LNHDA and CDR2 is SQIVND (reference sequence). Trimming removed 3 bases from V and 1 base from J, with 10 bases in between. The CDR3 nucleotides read TGTGCCAGTAGTATGGCGGCAGGGAGCAATCAGCCCCAGCATTTT. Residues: CASSMAAGSNQPQHF.

CDR3 amino acids: CASSPGQGNYGYTF. The CDR3 nucleotides are TGCGCCAGCAGTCCGGGACAGGGGAACTATGGCTACACCTTC. The chain has TRBV10-2 and TRBJ1-2; 10 bases align to TRBD1. This CDR3 is 14 amino acids long. With V trimmed by 5 bases and J by 2 bases, 2 bases remained unmatched. Per the germline V gene, CDR1 is WSHSY and CDR2 is SAAADI.

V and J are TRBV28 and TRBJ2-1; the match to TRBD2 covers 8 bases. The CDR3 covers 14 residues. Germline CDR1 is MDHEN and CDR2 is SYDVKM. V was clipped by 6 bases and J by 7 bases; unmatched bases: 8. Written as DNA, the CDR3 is TGTGCCAGCAGCCTAGCGGGTATTCGGAATGAGCAGTTCTTC. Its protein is CASSLAGIRNEQFF.

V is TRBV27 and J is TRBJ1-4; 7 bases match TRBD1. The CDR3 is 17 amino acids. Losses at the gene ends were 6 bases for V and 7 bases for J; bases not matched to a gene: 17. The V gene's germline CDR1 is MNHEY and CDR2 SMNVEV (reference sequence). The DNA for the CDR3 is TGTGCCAGCAGCCGTTATTCTGACAGGGAGGTCTCTGAAAAACTGTTTTTT. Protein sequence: CASSRYSDREVSEKLFF.

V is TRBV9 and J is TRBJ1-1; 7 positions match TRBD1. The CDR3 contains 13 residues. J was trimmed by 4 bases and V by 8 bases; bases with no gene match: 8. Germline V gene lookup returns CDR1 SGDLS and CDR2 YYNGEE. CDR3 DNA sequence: TGTGCCAGTATGGGACAGCTCGGCACTGAAGCTTTCTTT. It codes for CASMGQLGTEAFF.

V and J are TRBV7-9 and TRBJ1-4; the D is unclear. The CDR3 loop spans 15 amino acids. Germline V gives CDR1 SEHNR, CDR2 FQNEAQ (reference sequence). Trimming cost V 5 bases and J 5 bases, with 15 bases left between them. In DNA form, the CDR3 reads TGTGCCAGCAGCAACGCGGCCCTGACGAATGAAAAACTGTTTTTT. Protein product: CASSNAALTNEKLFF.

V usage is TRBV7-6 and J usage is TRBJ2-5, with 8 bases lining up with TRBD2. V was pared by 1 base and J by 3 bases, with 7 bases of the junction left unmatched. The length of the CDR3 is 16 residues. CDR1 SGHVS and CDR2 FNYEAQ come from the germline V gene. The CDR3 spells CASSLVAGGGEETQYF. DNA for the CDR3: TGTGCCAGCAGCTTAGTTGCGGGAGGAGGAGAAGAGACCCAGTACTTC. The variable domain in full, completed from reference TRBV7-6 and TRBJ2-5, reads GAGVSQSPRYKVTKRGQDVALRCDPISGHVSLYWYRQALGQGPEFLTYFNYEAQQDKSGLPNDRFSAERPEGSISTLTIQRTEQRDSAMYRCASSLVAGGGEETQYFGPGTRLLVL.